This section outlines one TCR beta chain sequence together with its context. The target antigen is unknown. The method was immunoSEQ multiplex PCR; TCRdb's version includes in-frame clones alone and lacks a portion of them. The data hold 150,000 to 200,000 clones, with less than 95% observed a single time. The sample belongs to a study of T cell responses to AZD1222 COVID-19 vaccine. The CDR3 has 17 amino acids. The J segment lost 7 bases and the V segment lost 3 bases, leaving 14 bases of the junction unmatched. Germline values: CDR1 MDHEN, CDR2 SYDVKM. Broader study findings: Targets within unmutated variant regions were reportedly found for nearly half of spike-specific TCRs. Repertoire sampling occurred only after the peak T cell response. Donors in the cohort were predominantly white British and more often female, and clonal diversity was possibly underestimated.

The clonotype comes from an adult in good health. This rearrangement joins TRBV28 to TRBJ2-1, with 8 bases that match TRBD2. Sequencing used peripheral blood, obtained on day 0 of AZD1222 vaccination. CDR3 sequence reads: CASSLSSGTSGENEQFF. In nucleotides, the CDR3 is TGTGCCAGCAGTTTGTCCTCCGGGACTAGTGGAGAGAATGAGCAGTTCTTC. The variable domain in full, with the rest retrieved from reference TRBV28 and TRBJ2-1, is DVKVTQSSRYLVKRTGEKVFLECVQDMDHENMFWYRQDPGLGLRLIYFSYDVKMKEKGDIPEGYSVSREKKERFSLILESASTNQTSMYLCASSLSSGTSGENEQFFGPGTRLTVL.